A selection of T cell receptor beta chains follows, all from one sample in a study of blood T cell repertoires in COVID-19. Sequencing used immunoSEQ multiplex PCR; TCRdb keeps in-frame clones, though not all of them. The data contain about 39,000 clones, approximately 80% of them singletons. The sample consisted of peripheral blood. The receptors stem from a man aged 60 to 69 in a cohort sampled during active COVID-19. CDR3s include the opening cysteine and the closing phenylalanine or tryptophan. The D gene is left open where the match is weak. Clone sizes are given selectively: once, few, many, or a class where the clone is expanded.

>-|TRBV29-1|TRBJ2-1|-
CSVDAGTEQFF
TGCAGCGTTGACGCGGGAACTGAGCAGTTCTTC
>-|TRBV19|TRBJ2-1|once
CASSIDLGIGSFGNEQFF
TGTGCCAGTAGTATAGATCTTGGGATCGGGAGCTTCGGGAATGAGCAGTTCTTC
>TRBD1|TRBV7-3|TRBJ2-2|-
CASSLPGQGGTGELFF
TGTGCCAGCAGCCTTCCGGGACAGGGAGGCACCGGGGAGCTGTTTTTT
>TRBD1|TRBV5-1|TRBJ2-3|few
CASSLGGTAFQDTQYF
TGCGCCAGCAGCTTGGGAGGGACAGCCTTTCAGGATACGCAGTATTTT
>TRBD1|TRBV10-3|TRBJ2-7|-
CASDRGVGYEQYF
TGTGCCAGCGACAGGGGAGTAGGCTACGAGCAGTACTTC
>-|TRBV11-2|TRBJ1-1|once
CASSSLLRNTEAFF
TGTGCCAGCAGCTCGCTTCTGAGGAACACTGAAGCTTTCTTT
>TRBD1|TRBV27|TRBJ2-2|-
CASSRARDSLYTGELFF
TGTGCCAGCAGTAGAGCCCGGGACAGTCTATACACCGGGGAGCTGTTTTTT
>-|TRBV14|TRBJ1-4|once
CASQGSLNEKLFF
TGTGCCAGCCAGGGGTCCCTTAATGAAAAACTGTTTTTT
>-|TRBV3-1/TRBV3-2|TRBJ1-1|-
CASSQEGLTMNTEAFF
TGTGCCAGCAGCCAAGAAGGACTGACTATGAACACTGAAGCTTTCTTT
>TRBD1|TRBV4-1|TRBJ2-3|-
CASSQGQGAGTDTQYF
TGCGCCAGCAGCCAGGGACAGGGGGCGGGAACAGATACGCAGTATTTT
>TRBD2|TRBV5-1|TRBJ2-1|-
CASSLTGLAGAIEQFF
TGCGCCAGCAGCTTGACTGGACTAGCGGGAGCTATTGAGCAGTTCTTC
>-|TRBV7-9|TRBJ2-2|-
CASSLGETGELFF
TGTGCCAGCAGCTTAGGGGAGACCGGGGAGCTGTTTTTT
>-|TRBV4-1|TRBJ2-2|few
CASSHLRGNTGELFF
TGCGCCAGCAGCCACCTCAGGGGGAACACCGGGGAGCTGTTTTTT
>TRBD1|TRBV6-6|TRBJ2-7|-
CASSQPPGGTYEQYF
TGTGCCAGCAGCCAGCCCCCAGGGGGCACCTACGAGCAGTACTTC
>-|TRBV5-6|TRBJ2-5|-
CASSPWSFGETQYF
TGTGCCAGCAGCCCTTGGTCTTTCGGGGAGACCCAGTACTTC
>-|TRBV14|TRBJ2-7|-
CASSQEWRVGAYEQYF
TGTGCCAGCAGCCAAGAGTGGAGGGTGGGGGCCTACGAGCAGTACTTC
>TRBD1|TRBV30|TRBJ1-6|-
CAWSRTGRSYNSPLHF
TGTGCCTGGAGTCGGACAGGTAGATCCTATAATTCACCCCTCCACTTT
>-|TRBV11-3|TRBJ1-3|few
CASSSTSGNTIYF
TGTGCCAGCAGTAGCACCTCTGGAAACACCATATATTTT
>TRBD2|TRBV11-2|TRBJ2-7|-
CASSFNRLAGGKIFYEQYF
TGTGCCAGCAGCTTCAATAGACTAGCGGGGGGGAAAATATTCTACGAGCAGTACTTC
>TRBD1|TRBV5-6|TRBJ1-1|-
CASKQGAGGMNTEAFF
TGTGCCTCAAAGCAGGGGGCCGGAGGGATGAACACTGAAGCTTTCTTT
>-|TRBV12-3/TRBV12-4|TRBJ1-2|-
CASSYRGGYTF
TGTGCCAGCAGTTATAGGGGAGGCTACACCTTC
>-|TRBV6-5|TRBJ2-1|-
CASRTVSSYNEQFF
TGTGCCAGCAGAACTGTAAGCTCCTACAATGAGCAGTTCTTC
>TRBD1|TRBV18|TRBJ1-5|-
CASSSLGQVSNQPQHF
TGTGCCAGCTCATCTCTGGGACAGGTTAGCAATCAGCCCCAGCATTTT
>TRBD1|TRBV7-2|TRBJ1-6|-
CASSLGQGSSPLHF
TGTGCCAGCAGCTTGGGACAGGGTAGTTCACCCCTCCACTTT
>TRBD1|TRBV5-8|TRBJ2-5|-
CASRLAVQGRKTQYF
TGTGCCAGCAGACTTGCTGTACAGGGGAGAAAGACCCAGTACTTC
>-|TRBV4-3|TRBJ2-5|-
CASSQGTGNSQETQYF
TGCGCCAGCAGCCAAGGCACAGGGAATTCCCAAGAGACCCAGTACTTC
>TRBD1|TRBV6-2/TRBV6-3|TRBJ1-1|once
CASSQGGGRLNTEAFF
TGTGCCAGCAGTCAGGGGGGCGGGAGGTTGAACACTGAAGCTTTCTTT
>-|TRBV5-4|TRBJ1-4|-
CASSLTRGLNEKLFF
TGTGCCAGCAGCTTGACCAGGGGTCTTAATGAAAAACTGTTTTTT